The clone carrying this T cell receptor (beta chain) was picked up a small number of times. Its matching antigen is unknown. TCRdb independently ran MiXCR on the 5' RACE reads; one entry per CDR3 protein. The sample holds about 250,000 distinct CDR3 sequences, about 14% seen once. The record originates from a study of identical twins. Study-level points and caveats: Modelling underestimated the level of out-of-frame TCR alpha sharing observed in monozygotic twins.

Healthy Caucasians alone served as donors. The sample was memory (CD45RO+) T cells sorted from blood. The TCR was taken from a woman between 18 and 29 years old in good health.

CDR3 protein: CASATTWVYGYTF. In DNA form, the CDR3 reads TGTGCCAGCGCAACCACGTGGGTATATGGCTACACCTTC. V gene TRBV11-2 combines with J gene TRBJ1-2; no clear D gene. From germline, CDR1 is SGHAT and CDR2 FQNNGV. The ends were cut back, 8 bases at V and 5 bases at J, with 15 bases in the middle. The CDR3 consists of 13 residues. Filled out from reference TRBV11-2 and TRBJ1-2, the complete variable domain reads EAGVAQSPRYKIIEKRQSVAFWCNPISGHATLYWYQQILGQGPKLLIQFQNNGVVDDSQLPKDRFSAERLKGVDSTLKIQPAKLEDSAVYLCASATTWVYGYTFGSGTRLTVV.